The 5 T cell receptor beta chains below all came from one sample that was sequenced in a study of CD8+CD57+ T cells in acquired aplastic anemia. The template for TCR beta VDJ and CDR3 sequence profiling was genomic DNA. MiXCR was run by TCRdb on the reads, yielding one entry per CDR3 protein. The table includes about 240,000 distinct CDR3 sequences, approximately 45% detected once. Those patients picked for sequencing had displayed CD8+CD57+ cell expansion on flow cytometry. Sequenced sample: sorted CD4+, CD8+, or CD8+CD57+ T cells (not recorded which) from PBMCs. These receptors originate from a human donor with aplastic anemia.

This clonotype was seen repeatedly, ten times or more. The chain carries TRBV19 and TRBJ2-7, with D perhaps matching TRBD1 (6 bases). Germline V lookup: CDR1 LNHDA, CDR2 SQIVND (reference sequence). Deletions cut 3 bases from V and 4 bases from J, with 10 bases between. The CDR3 length is 13 residues. This CDR3 reads CASSISDSYEQYF. DNA of the CDR3: TGTGCCAGTAGTATCTCGGACAGTTACGAGCAGTACTTC. The full variable domain, rest sourced from reference TRBV19 and TRBJ2-7, is DGGITQSPKYLFRKEGQNVTLSCEQNLNHDAMYWYRQDPGQGLRLIYYSQIVNDFQKGDIAEGYSVSREKKESFPLTVTSAQKNPTAFYLCASSISDSYEQYFGPGTRLTVT.

A remark on this clonotype: No conserved phenylalanine or tryptophan is present at the end of the CDR3, so a read error is the likely explanation. It is unclear where the CDR3 begins or ends on the DNA, so no DNA is shown, and the CDR3 is as TCRdb lists it. The chain is built from TRBV5-1 and TRBJ1-6; TRBD1, the table's D call, was not compared with the DNA. CDR1 SGHRS and CDR2 YFSETQ come from the germline V gene. The CDR3 extends over 9 residues, inclusive of both ends. CDR3 in amino acids: CASSNDRNE.

This clonotype occurred a few times. The chain is built from TRBV27 and TRBJ1-1; TRBD1 might be the D (5 bases). This CDR3 region has 13 residues. V was trimmed by 5 bases and J by 1 base, leaving 8 bases between them. Per germline, CDR1 MNHEY and CDR2 SMNVEV (reference sequence). The chain's CDR3 is CASSNDRNTEAFF. CDR3 DNA sequence: TGTGCCAGCAGTAACGACAGGAACACTGAAGCTTTCTTT.

The chain uses TRBV5-1 and TRBJ1-1; no definite D call. The CDR3 is 13 amino acids. V lost 7 bases and J 0 bases, leaving 10 bases between the germline ends. CDR1 is SGHRS and CDR2 is YFSETQ in the germline V gene. CDR3 in DNA: TGCGCCAGCGGAGAGACGGTGAACACTGAAGCTTTCTTT. Amino acid sequence: CASGETVNTEAFF.

This clonotype appeared many times. The chain carries TRBV7-9 and TRBJ2-1; a possible D gene is TRBD1 (6 bases). In germline, CDR1 is SEHNR, CDR2 FQNEAQ (reference sequence). The CDR3 spans 13 residues. The V end was cut by 9 bases, the J end by 6 bases, with 15 bases between. The CDR3 loop is CASRGGRGNEQFF. For the CDR3, the DNA is TGTGCCAGTCGAGGGGGTAGAGGCAATGAGCAGTTCTTC.